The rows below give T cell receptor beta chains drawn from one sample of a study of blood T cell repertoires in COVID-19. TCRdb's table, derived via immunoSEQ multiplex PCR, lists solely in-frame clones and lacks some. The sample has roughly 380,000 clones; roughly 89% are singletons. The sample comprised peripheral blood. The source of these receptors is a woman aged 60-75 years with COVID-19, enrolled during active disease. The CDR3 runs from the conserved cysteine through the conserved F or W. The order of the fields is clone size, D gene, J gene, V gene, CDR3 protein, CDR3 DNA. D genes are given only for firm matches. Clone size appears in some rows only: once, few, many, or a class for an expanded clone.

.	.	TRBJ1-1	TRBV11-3	CASSFGGGNLNTEAFF	TGTGCCAGCAGCTTCGGGGGGGGCAATTTGAACACTGAAGCTTTCTTT
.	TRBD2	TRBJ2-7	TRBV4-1	CASSPQRTSGYEQYF	TGCGCCAGCAGCCCACAGCGGACTAGCGGCTACGAGCAGTACTTC
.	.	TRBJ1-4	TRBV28	CASKDAGPATNEKLFF	TGTGCCAGCAAGGATGCGGGGCCAGCAACTAATGAAAAACTGTTTTTT
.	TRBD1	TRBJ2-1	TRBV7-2	CASSLRTGGYNEQFF	TGTGCCAGCAGCTTAAGGACAGGGGGTTACAATGAGCAGTTCTTC
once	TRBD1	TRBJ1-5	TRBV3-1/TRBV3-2	CASSATGGSNQPQHF	TGTGCCAGCAGCGCGACAGGGGGCAGCAATCAGCCCCAGCATTTT
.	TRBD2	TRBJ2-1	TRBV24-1	CATSVGGGDPYNEQFF	TGTGCCACCAGTGTTGGCGGGGGGGATCCCTACAATGAGCAGTTCTTC
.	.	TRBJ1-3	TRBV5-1	CASSSWEQSSGNTIYF	TGCGCCAGCAGCTCCTGGGAGCAATCGAGTGGAAACACCATATATTTT
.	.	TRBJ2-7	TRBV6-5	CASSAGLGSSYEQYF	TGTGCCAGCAGCGCTGGACTCGGCAGCTCCTACGAGCAGTACTTC
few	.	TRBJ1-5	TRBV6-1	CASSEGRGNQPQHF	TGTGCCAGCAGTGAGGGACGGGGGAATCAGCCCCAGCATTTT
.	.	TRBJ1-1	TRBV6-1	CASSEWRGVTEAFF	TGTGCCAGCAGTGAATGGAGGGGAGTCACTGAAGCTTTCTTT
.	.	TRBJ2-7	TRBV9	CASSVGSSPYEQYF	TGTGCCAGCAGCGTCGGGAGTTCTCCCTACGAGCAGTACTTC
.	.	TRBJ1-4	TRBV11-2	CASSLRGGRLNEKLFF	TGTGCCAGCAGCTTGAGAGGGGGACGGCTCAATGAAAAACTGTTTTTT
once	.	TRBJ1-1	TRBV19	CASTRTLNTEAFF	TGTGCCAGTACCAGGACACTGAACACTGAAGCTTTCTTT
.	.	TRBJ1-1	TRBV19	CASRTRGDWGTEAFF	TGTGCCAGTAGAACCCGGGGGGACTGGGGCACTGAAGCTTTCTTT
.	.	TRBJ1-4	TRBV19	CASRSRDNREKLFF	TGTGCCAGTAGGTCCAGGGACAACCGTGAAAAACTGTTTTTT
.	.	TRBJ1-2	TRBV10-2	CATTRTPSNYGYTF	TGCGCCACCACTCGGACTCCTTCTAACTATGGCTACACCTTC
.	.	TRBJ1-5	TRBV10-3	CAISASVTDQPQHF	TGTGCCATCAGTGCTTCAGTTACAGATCAGCCCCAGCATTTT
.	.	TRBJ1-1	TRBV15	CATSRDFTGAGAAFF	TGTGCCACCAGCAGAGATTTTACAGGTGCAGGGGCAGCTTTCTTT
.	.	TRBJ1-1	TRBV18	CASSPTRNTEAFF	TGTGCCAGCTCACCAACGCGAAACACTGAAGCTTTCTTT
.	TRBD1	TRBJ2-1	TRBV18	CASSLGTGRNEQFF	TGTGCCAGCTCACTCGGGACAGGCCGAAATGAGCAGTTCTTC
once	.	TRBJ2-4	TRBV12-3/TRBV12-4	CASSLEGGSIQYF	TGTGCCAGCAGTTTAGAGGGGGGGAGCATTCAGTACTTC
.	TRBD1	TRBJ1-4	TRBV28	CASSLIWTGNTNEKLFF	TGTGCCAGCAGTTTAATTTGGACAGGGAACACTAATGAAAAACTGTTTTTT
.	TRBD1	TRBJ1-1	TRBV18	CASSQNRGGTEAFF	TGTGCCAGCTCACAAAACAGGGGGGGCACTGAAGCTTTCTTT
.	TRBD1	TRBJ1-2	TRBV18	CASSPLGTGGSTNYGYTF	TGTGCCAGCTCACCACTTGGGACAGGGGGATCCACTAACTATGGCTACACCTTC
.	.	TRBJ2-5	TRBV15	CATSSDDSHQETQYF	TGTGCCACCAGCAGCGATGACAGCCACCAAGAGACCCAGTACTTC
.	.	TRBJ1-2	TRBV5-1	CASSLTDTNYGYTF	TGCGCCAGCAGCTTAACGGACACTAACTATGGCTACACCTTC
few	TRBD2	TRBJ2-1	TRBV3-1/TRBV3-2	CASSQGPWASGVTGQFF	TGTGCCAGCAGCCAAGGGCCCTGGGCTAGCGGGGTAACGGGGCAGTTCTTC
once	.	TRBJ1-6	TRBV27	CASSLSHPTGNYNSPLHF	TGTGCCAGCAGTTTATCGCATCCGACAGGAAATTATAATTCACCCCTCCACTTT
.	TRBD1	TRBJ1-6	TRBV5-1	CASSARDRGGSPLHF	TGCGCCAGCAGCGCCCGGGACAGGGGAGGTTCACCCCTCCACTTT
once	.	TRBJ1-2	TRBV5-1	CASSTLLGTDGYTF	TGCGCCAGCAGCACGTTGCTTGGGACTGATGGCTACACCTTC
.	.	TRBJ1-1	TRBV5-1	CASSGTVGAGTEAFF	TGCGCCAGCAGCGGAACCGTGGGGGCAGGCACTGAAGCTTTCTTT
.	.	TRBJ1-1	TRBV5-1	CASSAGVNVGGGTEAFF	TGCGCCAGCAGCGCGGGAGTGAATGTTGGGGGAGGAACTGAAGCTTTCTTT
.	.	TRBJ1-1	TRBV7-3	CASSFQWNTEAFF	TGTGCCAGCAGCTTTCAATGGAACACTGAAGCTTTCTTT
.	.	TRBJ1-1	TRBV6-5	CASSPQGGSASRGFF	TGTGCCAGCAGTCCACAGGGTGGGTCTGCCTCGAGGGGATTCTTT
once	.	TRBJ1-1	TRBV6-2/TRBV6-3	CASSFHKNTEAFF	TGTGCCAGCAGTTTCCACAAGAACACTGAAGCTTTCTTT
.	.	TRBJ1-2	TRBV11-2	CASSLAGFDYTF	TGTGCCAGCAGCTTAGCAGGCTTTGACTACACCTTC
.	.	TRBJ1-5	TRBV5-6	CASSLASGAGAEPQHF	TGTGCCAGCAGCTTGGCAAGCGGTGCGGGAGCCGAGCCCCAGCATTTT
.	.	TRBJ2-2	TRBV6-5	CASSYVSGFTGELFF	TGTGCCAGCAGTTACGTTTCCGGGTTCACCGGGGAGCTGTTTTTT
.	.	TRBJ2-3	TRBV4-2	CASSQGSVVTDTQYF	TGTGCCAGCAGCCAAGGGAGCGTAGTCACAGATACGCAGTATTTT
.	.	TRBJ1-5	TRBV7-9	CASRLGEGGPQHF	TGTGCCAGCCGTTTGGGGGAGGGGGGGCCCCAGCATTTT
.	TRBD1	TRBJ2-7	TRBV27	CASRPTTGGVYEQYF	TGTGCCAGCAGACCAACCACAGGGGGCGTCTACGAGCAGTACTTC
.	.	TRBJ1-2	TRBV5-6	CASHQGEDGYTF	TGTGCCAGCCACCAGGGTGAAGATGGCTACACCTTC
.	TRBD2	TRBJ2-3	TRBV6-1	CASSEKAVAGGRTDTQYF	TGTGCCAGCAGTGAAAAGGCGGTAGCGGGGGGGAGGACAGATACGCAGTATTTT
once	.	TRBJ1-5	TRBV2	CASRSFSNQPQHF	TGTGCCAGCAGGAGTTTTAGCAATCAGCCCCAGCATTTT
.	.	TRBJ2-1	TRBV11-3	CASSSGQGTYNEQFF	TGTGCCAGCAGCTCTGGTCAGGGGACCTACAATGAGCAGTTCTTC
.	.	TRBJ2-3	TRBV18	CASSPWERVATDTQYF	TGTGCCAGCTCACCATGGGAGCGGGTGGCCACAGATACGCAGTATTTT
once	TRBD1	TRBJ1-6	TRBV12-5	CASGVGDRGHNNSPLHF	TGTGCTAGTGGTGTAGGGGACAGGGGACATAATAATTCACCCCTCCACTTT